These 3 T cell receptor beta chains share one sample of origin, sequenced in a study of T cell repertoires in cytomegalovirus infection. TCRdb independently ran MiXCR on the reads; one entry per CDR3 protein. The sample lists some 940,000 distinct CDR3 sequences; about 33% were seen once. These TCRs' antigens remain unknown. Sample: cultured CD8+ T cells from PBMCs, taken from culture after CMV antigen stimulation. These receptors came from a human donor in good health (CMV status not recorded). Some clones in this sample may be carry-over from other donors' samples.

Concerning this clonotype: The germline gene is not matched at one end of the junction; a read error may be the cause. CDR3 bases: TGTGCCAACAGCTTTAGAGAGACCCAGTACTTC. This encodes CANSFRETQYF. The chain carries TRBV7-9 and TRBJ2-5, with D unclear. Germline V gene data show CDR1 as SEHNR and CDR2 as FQNEAQ (reference sequence). The CDR3 spans 11 residues.

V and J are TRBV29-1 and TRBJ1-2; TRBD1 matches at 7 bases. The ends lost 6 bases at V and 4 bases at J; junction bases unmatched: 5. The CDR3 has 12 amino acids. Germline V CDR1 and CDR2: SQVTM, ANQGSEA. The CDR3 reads CSVRDSGYGYTF. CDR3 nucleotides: TGCAGCGTGAGGGACAGCGGCTATGGCTACACCTTC.

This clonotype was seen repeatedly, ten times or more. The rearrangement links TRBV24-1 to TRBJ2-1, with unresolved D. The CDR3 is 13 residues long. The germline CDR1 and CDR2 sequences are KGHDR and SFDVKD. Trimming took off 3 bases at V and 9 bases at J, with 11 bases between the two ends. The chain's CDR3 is CATSDLRFGEQFF. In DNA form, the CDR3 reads TGTGCCACCAGTGATCTTAGGTTTGGTGAGCAGTTCTTC.